Presented here are 27 T cell receptor beta chains from one specimen sequenced in a study of shared T cell receptors in the human thymus. Sequenced by immunoSEQ multiplex PCR; TCRdb stores in-frame clones only, minus some. The repertoire consists of roughly 710,000 clones, with 80% to 90% occurring once and the leading ten covering around 0.0099%. These data were also filed under a second study, of human thymus T cells.

Material: thymocytes. These receptors were obtained from a girl under two years old with a congenital heart defect.

The J gene is TRBJ1-5, the V gene TRBV28, with a weak D call TRBD1 (5 bases). Between the trimmed V and J ends, which lost 3 bases and 6 bases, there was a span of 21 bases. This CDR3 has 17 residues. The germline gives CDR1 MDHEN, CDR2 SYDVKM. CDR3 region: CASSFIWSRGSSQPQHF. The DNA of the CDR3 is TGTGCCAGCAGTTTTATCTGGTCACGGGGGTCGAGTCAGCCCCAGCATTTT.

The chain recombines TRBV4-1 with TRBJ2-1; D possibly corresponds to TRBD1 (5 bases). Trimming removed 0 bases from V and 6 bases from J, with 18 bases in between. Germline V lookup: CDR1 MGHRA, CDR2 YSYEKL. This CDR3 is built from 17 residues. The chain's CDR3 is CASSQDFGTTTVNEQFF. The CDR3 DNA reads TGCGCCAGCAGCCAAGATTTCGGTACCACGACAGTCAATGAGCAGTTCTTC.

This chain links TRBV12-5 with TRBJ1-2; no clear D gene. The V gene lost 5 bases and the J gene lost 0 bases, with 13 bases spanning the gap. The CDR3 covers 15 residues. Germline CDR1 is LGHNT and CDR2 is FRNRAP. The CDR3 coding sequence is TGTGCTAGTGGTCTCGTCCCGGGATCTAACTATGGCTACACCTTC. Its protein is CASGLVPGSNYGYTF.

The chain recombines TRBV15 with TRBJ1-1; possibly TRBD1 for D (5 bases). From germline, CDR1 is LNHNV and CDR2 YYDKDF (reference sequence). The CDR3 covers 15 residues. Trimming removed 1 base from V and 3 bases from J, with 12 bases in between. Here the CDR3 DNA reads TGTGCCACCAGCAGAGGGGTGGGGGGGTACACTGAAGCTTTCTTT. It yields the protein CATSRGVGGYTEAFF. The full variable domain, in which reference TRBV15 and TRBJ1-1 provide the parts outside the CDR3, is DAMVIQNPRYQVTQFGKPVTLSCSQTLNHNVMYWYQQKSSQAPKLLFHYYDKDFNNEADTPDNFQSRRPNTSFCFLDIRSPGLGDTAMYLCATSRGVGGYTEAFFGQGTRLTVV.

The V call is TRBV28, the J call TRBJ1-1, with TRBD1 as a possible D gene (5 bases). The CDR3 is 13 amino acids. Trimming took off 5 bases at V and 7 bases at J, with 14 bases between the two ends. In germline, CDR1 is MDHEN, CDR2 SYDVKM. In DNA, the CDR3 is TGTGCCAGCAGTCCGTCGACAGACCTTGAAGCTTTCTTT. It is translated as CASSPSTDLEAFF. Filled out from reference TRBV28 and TRBJ1-1, the complete variable domain reads DVKVTQSSRYLVKRTGEKVFLECVQDMDHENMFWYRQDPGLGLRLIYFSYDVKMKEKGDIPEGYSVSREKKERFSLILESASTNQTSMYLCASSPSTDLEAFFGQGTRLTVV.

CDR3 sequence (DNA): TGTGCCACCTCGGCTAGCACCGGGGAGCTGTTTTTT. Translation: CATSASTGELFF. The gene calls are TRBV10-3 and TRBJ2-2; D unclear. This CDR3 region has 12 residues. Germline CDR1 reads ENHRY; CDR2 reads SYGVKD. V shed 10 bases and J shed 4 bases, with 10 bases lying between them.

The chain recombines TRBV14 with TRBJ1-1, with 7 bases identical to TRBD1. Germline V lookup: CDR1 SGHDN, CDR2 FVKESK. There are 17 residues in the CDR3. With V trimmed by 2 bases and J by 8 bases, 17 bases remained unmatched. The CDR3 nucleotides are TGTGCCAGCAGCCAACCGGAAGTCCAGGGGACAGACCGCGAAGCTTTCTTT. Translation: CASSQPEVQGTDREAFF.

This chain links TRBV21-1 with TRBJ1-2; the table's D call, TRBD1, was not checked against the DNA. TRBV21-1 is flagged as a pseudogene. The CDR3 spans 15 residues. Here the CDR3 reads CASSSTGGEIHGYTF. Written as DNA, the CDR3 is TGTGCCAGCAGCTCAACAGGGGGCGAGATTCATGGCTACACCTTC.

The J gene is TRBJ1-1, the V gene TRBV27; 9 positions match TRBD1. After removal of 3 bases from V and 2 bases from J, the junction contained 10 bases not matched to a gene. The germline CDR1 and CDR2 sequences are MNHEY and SMNVEV (reference sequence). This CDR3 comprises 17 residues. The CDR3 bases are TGTGCCAGCAGTTTCGCGGGGACAGGGAATATCAACACTGAAGCTTTCTTT. This sequence encodes CASSFAGTGNINTEAFF.

This clone was recorded only once. V gene TRBV5-1 combines with J gene TRBJ2-2, with 15 bases matching TRBD2. The CDR3 is 18 amino acids. Per the germline V gene, CDR1 is SGHRS and CDR2 is YFSETQ. Trimming at V came to 3 bases and at J to 1 base, leaving 4 bases not matched to a gene. CDR3 nucleotides: TGCGCCAGCAGCTGGGGACTAGCGGGGGGCCTGAACACCGGGGAGCTGTTTTTT. Protein product: CASSWGLAGGLNTGELFF. Full variable domain (missing parts from reference TRBV5-1 and TRBJ2-2): KAGVTQTPRYLIKTRGQQVTLSCSPISGHRSVSWYQQTPGQGLQFLFEYFSETQRNKGNFPGRFSGRQFSNSRSEMNVSTLELGDSALYLCASSWGLAGGLNTGELFFGEGSRLTVL.

The chain recombines TRBV4-1 with TRBJ2-3, with 7 bases matching TRBD2. Germline V gene lookup returns CDR1 MGHRA and CDR2 YSYEKL. CDR3 length: 16 residues. V lost 0 bases and J lost 4; bases outside the gene matches: 7. The CDR3 loop reads CASSQERAGLSDTQYF. In nucleotides, the CDR3 is TGCGCCAGCAGCCAAGAACGAGCGGGACTATCAGATACGCAGTATTTT.

J is TRBJ2-2 and V is TRBV27; the match to TRBD1 covers 7 bases. The CDR3 loop spans 14 amino acids. Germline CDR1 MNHEY, CDR2 SMNVEV (reference sequence). Germline trimming cut 6 bases from V and 3 bases from J; bases unmatched to any gene: 4. The CDR3 sequence: CASREDRDTGELFF. The CDR3 DNA reads as TGTGCCAGCAGGGAAGACAGGGACACCGGGGAGCTGTTTTTT.

V gene TRBV14 combines with J gene TRBJ2-2; TRBD2 matches at 9 bases. The V and J ends lost 3 bases and 10 bases, in that order; junction bases with no gene match: 12. Germline V gene sequence: CDR1 SGHDN, CDR2 FVKESK. The CDR3 totals 16 residues. In DNA form, the CDR3 reads TGTGCCAGCAGCCAGGTGTCTAGCGGGATCCCGGCGGAGCTGTTTTTT. Its translation is CASSQVSSGIPAELFF.

The V call is TRBV5-6, the J call TRBJ1-5, with D possibly TRBD1 on 6 matching bases. This CDR3 spans 17 amino acids. The V gene's germline CDR1 is SGHDT and CDR2 YYEEEE. V was trimmed by 4 bases and J by 1 base, leaving 18 bases between them. CDR3 region: CASSLLHGGPSNQPQHF. The CDR3 nucleotides read TGTGCCAGCAGCCTATTACACGGGGGGCCGAGCAATCAGCCCCAGCATTTT.

The chain joins TRBV28 to TRBJ2-7, with 10 bases lining up with TRBD1. The CDR3 extends over 15 amino acids. The V and J ends lost 5 bases and 1 base, in that order; junction bases with no gene match: 5. CDR1 is MDHEN and CDR2 is SYDVKM in the germline V gene. The CDR3 here is CASSKGTGDSYEQYF. The CDR3 DNA is TGTGCCAGCAGTAAAGGGACAGGGGATTCCTACGAGCAGTACTTC.

The V call is TRBV19, the J call TRBJ1-5; D uncertain. The CDR3 runs to 15 residues. V was cut by 7 bases and J by 7 bases, with 20 bases left in between. Per the germline V gene, CDR1 is LNHDA and CDR2 is SQIVND (reference sequence). CDR3 nucleotides: TGTGCCAGTAAAGAAAGACTCAAGAAGAGGCAGCCCCAGCATTTT. Residues: CASKERLKKRQPQHF.

The chain recombines TRBV7-2 with TRBJ1-2, with 10 positions matching TRBD1. CDR1 and CDR2 from the germline V gene are SGHTA and FQGNSA. The ends lost 1 base at V and 7 bases at J; junction bases unmatched: 12. This CDR3 spans 17 amino acids. CDR3 amino acids: CASSLVSMGQGMGGYTF. The DNA for the CDR3 is TGTGCCAGCAGCTTAGTTTCGATGGGACAGGGGATGGGTGGCTACACCTTC.

This chain connects TRBV27 to TRBJ1-2; 7 bases map to TRBD1. Germline lookup yields CDR1 MNHEY and CDR2 SMNVEV (reference sequence). The CDR3 extends over 16 amino acids. V shed 2 bases, J shed 0 bases, and the junction held 6 bases outside the gene matches. The CDR3 nucleotides are TGTGCCAGCAGTTTAGGCGCCGGGACAGCTAACTATGGCTACACCTTC. Its translation is CASSLGAGTANYGYTF.

The rearrangement links TRBV5-4 to TRBJ2-1; 10 bases match TRBD2. The germline CDR1 and CDR2 sequences are SGHNT and YYREEE (reference sequence). V was clipped by 3 bases and J by 6 bases; unmatched bases: 9. The CDR3 spans 16 residues. The CDR3 loop is CASSSKERGGLNEQFF. CDR3 nucleotide sequence: TGTGCCAGCAGCTCCAAAGAGCGGGGGGGCCTCAATGAGCAGTTCTTC.

The rearrangement uses TRBV4-1 and TRBJ1-1; D is undetermined. Germline CDR1 MGHRA, CDR2 YSYEKL. The CDR3 is 14 amino acids. The V end was cut by 1 base, the J end by 1 base, with 7 bases between. The CDR3 coding sequence is TGCGCCAGCAGCCAAGCGAGGTGGAACACTGAAGCTTTCTTT. It yields the protein CASSQARWNTEAFF.

The rearrangement links TRBV6-6 to TRBJ2-2; 8 positions agree with TRBD1. There are 15 residues in the CDR3. The J segment lost 3 bases and the V segment lost 5 bases, leaving 5 bases of the junction unmatched. Looked up from germline, CDR1 is MNHNY and CDR2 is SVGAGI (reference sequence). CDR3 region: CASSRTGMDTGELFF. CDR3 DNA sequence: TGTGCCAGCAGTCGGACAGGGATGGACACCGGGGAGCTGTTTTTT.

V and J are TRBV4-3 and TRBJ2-5; 8 nucleotides match TRBD1. CDR1 is LGHNA, CDR2 YSLEER, per germline. Unmatched junction bases numbered 19, after V lost 1 base and J lost 3 bases. The CDR3 totals 20 residues. The CDR3 DNA is TGCGCCAGCAGCCAAGGGCGTCGACAGGGGTCTCACCACGGTGAAGAGACCCAGTACTTC. It specifies CASSQGRRQGSHHGEETQYF.

The rearrangement uses TRBV11-2 and TRBJ1-1; tentatively, D is TRBD1 (5 bases). In germline, CDR1 is SGHAT, CDR2 FQNNGV. The CDR3 covers 16 residues. V gave up 0 bases and J gave up 1 base, with 12 bases separating them. The CDR3 here is CASSLDRDSPNTEAFF. CDR3 nucleotides: TGTGCCAGCAGCTTAGACCGAGACAGCCCGAACACTGAAGCTTTCTTT. The whole variable domain, remainder taken from reference TRBV11-2 and TRBJ1-1, is EAGVAQSPRYKIIEKRQSVAFWCNPISGHATLYWYQQILGQGPKLLIQFQNNGVVDDSQLPKDRFSAERLKGVDSTLKIQPAKLEDSAVYLCASSLDRDSPNTEAFFGQGTRLTVV.

The rearrangement links TRBV14 to TRBJ2-3, with 9 bases matching TRBD2. J was trimmed by 0 bases and V by 0 bases; bases with no gene match: 1. CDR3 length equals 16 residues. From germline, CDR1 is SGHDN and CDR2 FVKESK. In DNA, the CDR3 is TGTGCCAGCAGCCAAGAGGGACTAGCCAGCACAGATACGCAGTATTTT. This codes for CASSQEGLASTDTQYF.

This clone appeared a single time. The chain has TRBV5-5 and TRBJ2-2; D perhaps matches TRBD2 (6 bases). The CDR3 has 15 amino acids. V gave up 4 bases and J gave up 4 bases, with 14 bases separating them. The germline V gene encodes CDR1 SGHKS and CDR2 YYEKEE (reference sequence). The chain's CDR3 is CASSLRDWPTGELFF. The CDR3 bases are TGTGCCAGCAGCCTGCGGGACTGGCCCACCGGGGAGCTGTTTTTT.

V and J are TRBV18 and TRBJ1-1; D uncertain. This CDR3 has 14 residues. CDR1 and CDR2 (germline): KGHSH, LQKENI. The V end lost 3 bases, the J end lost 1 base, and 9 bases lay between the germline ends. The CDR3 DNA is TGTGCCAGCTCACCGCAGTTCAGGAACACTGAAGCTTTCTTT. The encoded protein is CASSPQFRNTEAFF.

This chain links TRBV10-3 with TRBJ2-7; 8 bases map to TRBD1. Trimming removed 2 bases from V and 3 bases from J; junction bases left unmatched: 9. Germline lookup yields CDR1 ENHRY and CDR2 SYGVKD. The CDR3 has 16 residues. CDR3: CAISEPRTGSIYEQYF. The CDR3 DNA reads TGTGCCATCAGTGAGCCAAGGACAGGGAGTATCTACGAGCAGTACTTC.